The 29 T cell receptor beta chains below all came from one sample that was sequenced in a study of blood T cell repertoires in COVID-19. Here immunoSEQ multiplex PCR was the method, and the copy in TCRdb shows in-frame clones only, minus some. This sample has some 90,000 clones, with 82% found just once. Sequenced material: peripheral blood. These receptors were taken from a man aged 65 to 79 with active or convalescent COVID-19.

V is TRBV3-1 (or the pseudogene TRBV3-2) and J is TRBJ1-1; TRBD1 matches at 10 bases. The V gene end was trimmed by 4 bases and the J gene end by 5 bases; junction bases not matched to a gene: 4. In germline, CDR1 is LGHDT, CDR2 YNNKEL (reference sequence). The CDR3 is made up of 14 amino acids. As DNA, the CDR3 is TGTGCCAGCAGCCTGGGACAGGGGAGTACTGAAGCTTTCTTT. Protein product: CASSLGQGSTEAFF.

The chain employs TRBV19 and TRBJ2-1; 9 positions agree with TRBD2. The CDR3 contains 17 residues. Germline V CDR1 and CDR2: LNHDA, SQIVND (reference sequence). The V segment lost 5 bases and the J segment 6 bases; nucleotides outside the gene matches: 14. The CDR3 coding sequence is TGTGCCAGTAGTTCCGTAGCGGGGGCTATCACCCGCAATGAGCAGTTCTTC. Its protein is CASSSVAGAITRNEQFF. Full variable domain (remainder filled in from reference TRBV19 and TRBJ2-1): DGGITQSPKYLFRKEGQNVTLSCEQNLNHDAMYWYRQDPGQGLRLIYYSQIVNDFQKGDIAEGYSVSREKKESFPLTVTSAQKNPTAFYLCASSSVAGAITRNEQFFGPGTRLTVL.

The chain uses TRBV3-1 (or the pseudogene TRBV3-2) and TRBJ1-4; D ambiguous. The V end lost 6 bases, the J end lost 8 bases, and 13 bases lay between the germline ends. This CDR3 has 13 amino acids. Germline loops: CDR1 LGHDT, CDR2 YNNKEL (reference sequence). The CDR3 bases are TGTGCCAGCAGTCAACCCTCCCAGGAAAAACTGTTTTTT. It encodes CASSQPSQEKLFF.

The chain carries TRBV7-8 and TRBJ1-2; TRBD1 matches at 7 bases. V lost 5 bases to trimming and J lost 13 bases; unmatched junction nucleotides: 13. This CDR3 is built from 13 residues. Germline V CDR1 and CDR2: SGHVS, FQNEAQ. The chain's CDR3 is CASSQGVRLGSTF. CDR3 coding DNA: TGTGCCAGCAGCCAGGGGGTGCGCCTGGGCAGCACCTTC.

The chain combines TRBV3-1 (or the pseudogene TRBV3-2) with TRBJ2-7; perhaps TRBD2 as D (5 bases). The germline gives CDR1 LGHDT, CDR2 YNNKEL (reference sequence). V was clipped by 2 bases and J by 4 bases, with 12 bases between them. CDR3 size: 14 residues. The CDR3 protein is CASSQRLAIYEQYF. CDR3 DNA sequence: TGTGCCAGCAGCCAACGCTTAGCGATTTACGAGCAGTACTTC.

The rearrangement joins TRBV6-5 to TRBJ2-5, with D perhaps TRBD2 (6 bases). Trimming shortened V by 5 bases and J by 1 base, and 11 bases separated the two germline ends. Germline V CDR1 and CDR2: MNHEY, SVGAGI. This CDR3 is built from 14 residues. The CDR3 sequence is CASSRTGVQETQYF. Written as DNA, the CDR3 is TGTGCCAGCAGTCGTACGGGAGTCCAAGAGACCCAGTACTTC.

Written as DNA, the CDR3 is TGTGCCAGCAGTGCGGGGGTCAATGAGCAGTTCTTC. As protein: CASSAGVNEQFF. This rearrangement joins TRBV6-2 or TRBV6-3 to TRBJ2-1; 7 bases line up with TRBD2. Losses at the gene ends were 5 bases for V and 6 bases for J; bases not matched to a gene: 1. Germline V gene sequence: CDR1 MNHEY, CDR2 SVGEGT. The CDR3 runs to 12 residues.

This chain links TRBV6-5 with TRBJ1-2, with 8 bases aligning to TRBD1. Germline values: CDR1 MNHEY, CDR2 SVGAGI. V shed 6 bases, J shed 7 bases, and the junction held 7 bases outside the gene matches. The CDR3 covers 13 residues. As DNA, the CDR3 is TGTGCCAGCAGAGGACAGGGTCGCGGTGGCTACACCTTC. Its translation: CASRGQGRGGYTF.

V and J are TRBV28 and TRBJ1-2, with D possibly matching TRBD1 (5 bases). V lost 6 bases and J lost 9, with 20 bases in between. Germline CDR1 and CDR2: MDHEN and SYDVKM. This CDR3 is built from 14 residues. The DNA of the CDR3 is TGTGCCAGCAGACCCCTTAAGCAGGGTGGTAGCTACACCTTC. Encoded protein: CASRPLKQGGSYTF.

V and J are TRBV10-1 and TRBJ2-5, with no clear D. CDR1 and CDR2 from the germline V gene are WNHNN and SYGVQD (reference sequence). The CDR3 is made up of 13 amino acids. V was trimmed by 4 bases and J by 2 bases, leaving 8 bases between them. The CDR3 coding sequence is TGCGCCAGCAGTGGCCAGACACAAGAGACCCAGTACTTC. This translates into CASSGQTQETQYF.

This chain connects TRBV4-2 to TRBJ2-7; D is possibly TRBD1 (5 bases). CDR3 length equals 14 residues. Between the trimmed V and J ends, which lost 0 bases and 3 bases, there was a span of 9 bases. Germline CDR1 reads LGHNA; CDR2 reads YNFKEQ. In DNA, the CDR3 is TGTGCCAGCAGCCAAGAGGGCAGGGACTACGAGCAGTACTTC. Amino acids: CASSQEGRDYEQYF.

This chain uses TRBV30 with TRBJ1-1; 7 positions match TRBD1. The CDR3 totals 13 residues. Unmatched junction bases numbered 3, after V lost 5 bases and J lost 0 bases. Germline CDR1 reads GTSNPN; CDR2 reads SVGIG (reference sequence). The CDR3 DNA follows: TGTGCCTGGGACAGGGAGATGAACACTGAAGCTTTCTTT. Amino acid sequence: CAWDREMNTEAFF.

The rearrangement joins TRBV6-6 to TRBJ2-1, with TRBD1 as a possible D gene (6 bases). The CDR3 has 12 amino acids. Trimming removed 5 bases from V and 9 bases from J, with 11 bases in between. Germline CDR1 MNHNY, CDR2 SVGAGI (reference sequence). The CDR3: CASSHRDGEQFF. The CDR3 DNA follows: TGTGCCAGCAGTCACAGGGACGGTGAGCAGTTCTTC.

The V and J genes are TRBV4-3 and TRBJ2-3, with TRBD2 as a possible D gene (5 bases). Germline V CDR1 and CDR2: LGHNA, YSLEER. This CDR3 is 15 amino acids long. V shed 2 bases and J shed 4 bases, with 13 bases lying between them. This chain's CDR3 is CASSQNSVVPDTQYF. CDR3 nucleotide sequence: TGCGCCAGCAGCCAAAATAGCGTCGTCCCAGATACGCAGTATTTT.

The J gene is TRBJ1-5, the V gene TRBV5-8, with a tentative D call TRBD1 (6 bases). V was trimmed by 4 bases and J by 1 base, leaving 12 bases between them. Germline CDR1 SGHTS, CDR2 YDEGEE. CDR3 length: 15 residues. CDR3 region: CASSVGTKSNQPQHF. CDR3 DNA sequence: TGTGCCAGCAGCGTGGGGACAAAAAGCAATCAGCCCCAGCATTTT.

The chain combines TRBV4-3 with TRBJ2-7, with TRBD1 identical over 8 bases. Germline CDR1 LGHNA, CDR2 YSLEER. The CDR3 spans 14 residues. J was trimmed by 3 bases and V by 0 bases; bases with no gene match: 1. Here the CDR3 reads CASSQDGQGYEQYF. Here the CDR3 DNA reads TGCGCCAGCAGCCAAGATGGACAGGGCTACGAGCAGTACTTC.

This chain joins TRBV11-3 and TRBJ1-1; no reliable D call. The V end was cut by 5 bases, the J end by 5 bases, with 18 bases between. The CDR3 contains 15 residues. Germline V gene lookup returns CDR1 SGHNT and CDR2 YENEEA. CDR3 DNA: TGTGCCAGCAGCCAATGGGGAGGCCGGGTAACTGAAGCTTTCTTT. Translating it yields CASSQWGGRVTEAFF.

A remark on this clone: Germline is not matched at one junction end, which may reflect a read error. V and J are TRBV12-3 or TRBV12-4 and TRBJ1-1; no definite D call. The CDR3 length is 11 residues. CDR3 sequence: CASSLVAEAFF. In nucleotides, the CDR3 is TGTGCCAGCAGCTTAGTAGCTGAAGCTTTCTTT.

The genes are TRBV30 and TRBJ1-5; TRBD1 agrees at 9 bases. The junction had 14 bases not matched to a gene; V was cut back by 0 bases and J by 2 bases. Germline loops: CDR1 GTSNPN, CDR2 SVGIG (reference sequence). CDR3 length: 19 amino acids. CDR3 sequence: CAWSVLGTGTPLGNQPQHF. CDR3 bases: TGTGCCTGGAGTGTACTTGGGACAGGGACCCCACTAGGCAATCAGCCCCAGCATTTT.

V usage is TRBV29-1 and J usage is TRBJ2-7, with D perhaps matching TRBD1 (6 bases). Per germline, CDR1 SQVTM and CDR2 ANQGSEA. Trimming shortened V by 1 base and J by 3 bases, and 7 bases separated the two germline ends. The CDR3 totals 12 residues. DNA of the CDR3: TGCAGCGTTGAAGGAGGGGGCTACGAGCAGTACTTC. Its translation is CSVEGGGYEQYF.

CDR3 region: CAIRGGQGMNTEAFF. The DNA for the CDR3 is TGTGCCATCAGAGGGGGACAGGGGATGAACACTGAAGCTTTCTTT. The V call is TRBV10-3, the J call TRBJ1-1, with TRBD1 matching 10 bases. With 6 bases clipped from V and 0 bases from J, the junction kept 4 bases outside the gene matches. The CDR3 runs to 15 residues. The germline V gene has CDR1 ENHRY and CDR2 SYGVKD.

The rearrangement uses TRBV11-3 and TRBJ2-1, with 8 positions matching TRBD1. Per germline, CDR1 SGHNT and CDR2 YENEEA. The CDR3 runs to 18 residues. V lost 6 bases and J lost 10; bases outside the gene matches: 23. CDR3: CASRLGQGTVSGEREQFF. CDR3 nucleotides: TGTGCCAGCAGGCTCGGACAGGGAACGGTCTCTGGGGAGCGCGAGCAGTTCTTC.

The count of this clone is one. The V call is TRBV5-4, the J call TRBJ1-1; the match to TRBD1 covers 9 bases. Trimming cost V 4 bases and J 0 bases; bases outside gene matches: 13. This CDR3 region has 18 residues. From germline, CDR1 is SGHNT and CDR2 YYREEE (reference sequence). CDR3 sequence: CASSPEGTGPLVNTEAFF. In DNA, the CDR3 is TGTGCCAGCAGCCCCGAAGGGACAGGGCCTTTGGTGAACACTGAAGCTTTCTTT.

The rearrangement joins TRBV5-1 to TRBJ2-1; 7 bases are a match to TRBD1. The CDR3 runs to 14 residues. J was trimmed by 1 base and V by 4 bases; bases with no gene match: 2. Germline loops: CDR1 SGHRS, CDR2 YFSETQ. The CDR3 nucleotides are TGCGCCAGCAGCAAGACAGGGTCCTACAATGAGCAGTTCTTC. Residues: CASSKTGSYNEQFF.

The chain employs TRBV30 and TRBJ1-2; the match to TRBD1 covers 8 bases. The CDR3 runs 15 residues. V lost 4 bases, J lost 8 bases, and 15 bases stayed unmatched. Germline assignment: CDR1 GTSNPN and CDR2 SVGIG (reference sequence). CDR3 sequence (DNA): TGTGCCTGGATCACCCTGACAGGGGAAACGGGCGGCTACACCTTC. Amino acid sequence: CAWITLTGETGGYTF.

This sequence joins TRBV5-4 and TRBJ1-1, with a tentative D call TRBD1 (5 bases). The CDR3 contains 15 residues. CDR1 is SGHNT and CDR2 is YYREEE in the germline V gene (reference sequence). The V end was cut by 0 bases, the J end by 6 bases, with 15 bases between. Here the CDR3 reads CASSLAGRGPAEAFF. In DNA form, the CDR3 reads TGTGCCAGCAGCTTGGCGGGGAGGGGACCCGCTGAAGCTTTCTTT. The full variable domain, its missing parts supplied by reference TRBV5-4 and TRBJ1-1, is ETGVTQSPTHLIKTRGQQVTLRCSSQSGHNTVSWYQQALGQGPQFIFQYYREEENGRGNFPPRFSGLQFPNYSSELNVNALELDDSALYLCASSLAGRGPAEAFFGQGTRLTVV.

The V call is TRBV7-6, the J call TRBJ1-2, with D hard to call. Trimming shortened V by 4 bases and J by 3 bases, and 9 bases separated the two germline ends. Germline CDR1 and CDR2: SGHVS and FNYEAQ. The CDR3 extends over 13 amino acids. CDR3 in DNA: TGTGCCAGCAGCTCCTTTCGGGACTATGGCTACACCTTC. This codes for CASSSFRDYGYTF.

V is TRBV5-5 and J is TRBJ2-5; TRBD1 agrees at 9 bases. Looked up from germline, CDR1 is SGHKS and CDR2 is YYEKEE (reference sequence). This CDR3 has 14 amino acids. V was clipped by 4 bases and J by 5 bases; unmatched bases: 6. The CDR3 DNA sequence: TGTGCCAGCAGCGTTACAGGGGGCAGGGAGACCCAGTACTTC. Translating gives CASSVTGGRETQYF.

The rearrangement joins TRBV5-8 to TRBJ2-2, with D perhaps TRBD1 (6 bases). The CDR3 is 15 residues long. The V end lost 4 bases, the J end lost 1 base, and 11 bases lay between the germline ends. Germline values: CDR1 SGHTS, CDR2 YDEGEE. The CDR3 nucleotides read TGTGCCAGCAGCACGACAGGATTGAACACCGGGGAGCTGTTTTTT. This sequence encodes CASSTTGLNTGELFF.